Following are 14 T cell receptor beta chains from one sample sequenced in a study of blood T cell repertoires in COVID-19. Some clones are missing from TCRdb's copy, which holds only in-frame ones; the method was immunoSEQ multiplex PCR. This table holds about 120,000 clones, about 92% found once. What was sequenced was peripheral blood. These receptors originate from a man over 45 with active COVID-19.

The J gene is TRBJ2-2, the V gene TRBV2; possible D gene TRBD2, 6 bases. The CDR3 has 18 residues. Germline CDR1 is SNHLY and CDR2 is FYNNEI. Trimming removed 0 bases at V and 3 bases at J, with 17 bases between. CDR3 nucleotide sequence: TGTGCCAGCAGTGAAGCGCTTCCCCGACTAGTTCACACCGGGGAGCTGTTTTTT. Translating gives CASSEALPRLVHTGELFF.

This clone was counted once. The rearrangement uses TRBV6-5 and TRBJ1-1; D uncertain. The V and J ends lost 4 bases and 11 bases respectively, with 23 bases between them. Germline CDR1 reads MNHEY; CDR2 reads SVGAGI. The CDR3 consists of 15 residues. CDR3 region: CASSFRRGKSGRAFF. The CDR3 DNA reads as TGTGCCAGCAGTTTTCGTAGAGGGAAGTCGGGAAGGGCTTTCTTT.

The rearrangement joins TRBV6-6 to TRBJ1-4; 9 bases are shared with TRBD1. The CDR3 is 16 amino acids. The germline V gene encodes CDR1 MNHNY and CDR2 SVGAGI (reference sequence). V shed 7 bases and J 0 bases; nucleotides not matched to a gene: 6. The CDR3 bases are TGTGCCAGCACCACACAGGGGGCAGCAACTAATGAAAAACTGTTTTTT. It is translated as CASTTQGAATNEKLFF.

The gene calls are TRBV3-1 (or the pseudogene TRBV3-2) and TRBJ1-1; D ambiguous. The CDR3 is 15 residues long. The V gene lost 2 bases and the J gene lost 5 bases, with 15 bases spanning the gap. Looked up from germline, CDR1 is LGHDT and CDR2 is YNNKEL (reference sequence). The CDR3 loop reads CASSQSIGVSTEAFF. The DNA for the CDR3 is TGTGCCAGCAGCCAATCGATCGGGGTTTCGACTGAAGCTTTCTTT.

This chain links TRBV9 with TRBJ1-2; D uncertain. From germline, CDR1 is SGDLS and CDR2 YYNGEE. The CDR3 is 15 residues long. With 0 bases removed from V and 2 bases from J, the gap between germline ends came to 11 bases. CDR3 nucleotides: TGTGCCAGCAGCGTAGGTTTACCGCAGAACTATGGCTACACCTTC. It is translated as CASSVGLPQNYGYTF.

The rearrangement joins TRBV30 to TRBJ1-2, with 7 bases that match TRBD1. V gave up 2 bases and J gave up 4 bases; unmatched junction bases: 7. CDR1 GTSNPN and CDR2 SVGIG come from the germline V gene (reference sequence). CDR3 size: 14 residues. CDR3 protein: CAWSRQGSLYGYTF. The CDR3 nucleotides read TGTGCCTGGAGTCGACAGGGAAGCCTCTATGGCTACACCTTC. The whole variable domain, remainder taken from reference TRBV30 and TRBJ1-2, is SQTIHQWPATLVQPVGSPLSLECTVEGTSNPNLYWYRQAAGRGLQLLFYSVGIGQISSEVPQNLSASRPQDRQFILSSKKLLLSDSGFYLCAWSRQGSLYGYTFGSGTRLTVV.

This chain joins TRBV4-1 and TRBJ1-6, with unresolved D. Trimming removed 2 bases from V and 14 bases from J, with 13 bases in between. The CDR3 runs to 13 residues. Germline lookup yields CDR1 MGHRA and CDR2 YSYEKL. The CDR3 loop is CASSQLALSTLHF. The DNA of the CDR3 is TGCGCCAGCAGCCAACTCGCCCTAAGCACCCTCCACTTT.

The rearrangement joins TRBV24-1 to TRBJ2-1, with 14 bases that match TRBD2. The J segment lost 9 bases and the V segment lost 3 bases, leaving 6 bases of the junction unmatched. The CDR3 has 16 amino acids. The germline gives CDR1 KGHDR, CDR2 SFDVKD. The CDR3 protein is CATSDTTSGRAFEQFF. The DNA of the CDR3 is TGTGCCACCAGTGATACGACTAGCGGGAGGGCCTTTGAGCAGTTCTTC.

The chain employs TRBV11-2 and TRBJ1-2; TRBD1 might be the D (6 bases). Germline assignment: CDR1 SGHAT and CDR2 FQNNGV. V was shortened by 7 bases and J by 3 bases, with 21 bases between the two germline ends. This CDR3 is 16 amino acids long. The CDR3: CASNPGVWGNDYGYTF. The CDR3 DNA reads TGTGCCAGCAACCCAGGGGTTTGGGGGAACGACTATGGCTACACCTTC.

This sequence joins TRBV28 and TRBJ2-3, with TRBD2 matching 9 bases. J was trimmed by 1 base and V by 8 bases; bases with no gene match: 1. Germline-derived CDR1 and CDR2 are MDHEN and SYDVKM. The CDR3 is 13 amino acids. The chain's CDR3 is CASVAGGTDTQYF. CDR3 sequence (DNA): TGTGCCAGCGTAGCGGGGGGCACAGATACGCAGTATTTT. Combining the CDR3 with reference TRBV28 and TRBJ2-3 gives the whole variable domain DVKVTQSSRYLVKRTGEKVFLECVQDMDHENMFWYRQDPGLGLRLIYFSYDVKMKEKGDIPEGYSVSREKKERFSLILESASTNQTSMYLCASVAGGTDTQYFGPGTRLTVL.

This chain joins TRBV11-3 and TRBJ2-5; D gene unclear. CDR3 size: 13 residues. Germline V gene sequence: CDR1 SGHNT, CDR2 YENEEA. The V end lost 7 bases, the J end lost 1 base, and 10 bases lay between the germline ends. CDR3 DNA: TGTGCCAGCACCCCGAGGCCCCAAGAGACCCAGTACTTC. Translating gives CASTPRPQETQYF.

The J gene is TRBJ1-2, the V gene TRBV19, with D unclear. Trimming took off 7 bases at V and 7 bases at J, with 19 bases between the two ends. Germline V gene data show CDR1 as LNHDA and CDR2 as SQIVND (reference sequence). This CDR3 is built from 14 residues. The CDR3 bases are TGTGCCAGTATGTCGCCGCCCTTCACGGGTGGCTACACCTTC. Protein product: CASMSPPFTGGYTF.

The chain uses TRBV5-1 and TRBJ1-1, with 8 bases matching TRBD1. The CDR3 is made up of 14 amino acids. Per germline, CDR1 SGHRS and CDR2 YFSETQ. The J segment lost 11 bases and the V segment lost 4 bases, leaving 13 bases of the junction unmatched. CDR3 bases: TGCGCCAGCAGCATGCCGGGACAGGTTGGTGTGGCTTTCTTT. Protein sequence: CASSMPGQVGVAFF.

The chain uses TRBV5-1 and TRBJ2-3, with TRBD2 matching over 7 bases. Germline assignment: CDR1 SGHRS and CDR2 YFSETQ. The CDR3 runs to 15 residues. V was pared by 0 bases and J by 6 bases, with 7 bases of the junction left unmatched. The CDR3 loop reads CASSLAGTKEDTQYF. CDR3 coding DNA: TGCGCCAGCAGCTTGGCCGGGACTAAGGAGGATACGCAGTATTTT.